This T cell receptor beta chain was retrieved from a study of blood T cell repertoires in COVID-19. At the level of the study: Both acute and convalescent COVID-19 samples were obtained from the United States, Italy and Spain. Nucleic acid was either cDNA or gDNA, and it came from T cells, B-cell-depleted T cells, or PBMCs.

Original methodology: Reference gene primer amplification gave nucleated cell count estimates. The data were produced by immunoSEQ multiplex PCR, yet TCRdb's version contains in-frame clones alone and is incomplete. D and trimming were read from the DNA, whereas the V and J calls and clone size are those reported in that table. The sample lists fewer than 150,000 clones, about 83% occurring once. V was pared by 0 bases and J by 6 bases, with 11 bases of the junction left unmatched. Germline lookup yields CDR1 MNHNS and CDR2 SASEGT. This CDR3 has 17 residues. The chain combines TRBV6-1 with TRBJ1-5; 7 bases are shared with TRBD1. Sequenced material: peripheral blood. This TCR came from a woman aged 40 to 55 with acute or convalescent COVID-19. The CDR3 spells CASSEAEWVGGPQPQHF. CDR3 sequence (DNA): TGTGCCAGCAGTGAAGCAGAGTGGGTAGGGGGCCCTCAGCCCCAGCATTTT.